This section outlines one T cell receptor (beta chain) sequence together with its context. Its antigen is as yet unknown. The source of the sample is a study of identifying expanded T cells in peripheral blood. No infections or other immune events were documented during collection. Using immunoSEQ multiplex PCR, the repertoire was profiled, and TCRdb retains in-frame clones only, with some absent. The repertoire holds fewer than 130,000 clones, with about 89% as singletons. The study's findings and limits: Clone count variance between two-week samples rose with total template count. Over two and four weeks, about 17 and 20 clones changed, versus 1.2 between replicates.

The sample consisted of blood. The TCR was taken from a person between 18 and 75 years old in good health.

CDR3 nucleotide sequence: TGTGCCAGCAGTGGGGGGCAGGGGGCCTACCTCTTCTATAATTCACCCCTCCACTTT. Translation: CASSGGQGAYLFYNSPLHF. This rearrangement joins TRBV6-1 to TRBJ1-6, with TRBD1 identical over 8 bases. Germline V gene lookup returns CDR1 MNHNS and CDR2 SASEGT. This CDR3 has 19 residues. V trimming: 4 bases; J trimming: 3 bases; junction bases outside the gene matches: 14.